The clone carrying this TCR beta chain was seen a single time. CDR1 and CDR2 (germline): LNHDA, SQIVND (reference sequence). The CDR3 is 13 residues long. With 8 bases removed from V and 5 bases from J, the gap between germline ends came to 15 bases. These data originate in a study of PD-L1 blockade in urothelial cancer. Study at large: Bladder-origin urothelial cancer in males covered about 90% of the roughly 30 patients. Individuals in the cohort had been given 0 to 3 earlier chemotherapy regimens.

Some clones are missing from TCRdb's copy, which holds only in-frame ones; the method was immunoSEQ multiplex PCR. The sample carries some 52,000 clones, 70% to 85% recorded once. The sequences come from PBMCs, collected around atezolizumab (anti-PD-L1) treatment. The chain is built from TRBV19 and TRBJ1-1; D remains ambiguous. This TCR came from a man aged 65 to 85 with urothelial cancer. The CDR3 here is CASGATLLTEAFF. As DNA, the CDR3 is TGTGCCAGTGGAGCGACGCTTTTGACTGAAGCTTTCTTT.